The entry below gives a single TCR beta chain sequence along with its context. When ophthalmopathy did not progress within 18 months, Graves' hyperthyroidism was considered stable. Amplified TCR beta CDR3 regions came from RNA transcripts. The TCR CDR3 was amplified in a first-round RT-PCR using the HTBI primer set. One entry per CDR3 protein results from TCRdb running MiXCR on the multiplex PCR reads. The table lists about 200,000 distinct CDR3 sequences, 17% of them singletons. This sample was taken from a study of T cells in Graves' hyperthyroidism and ophthalmopathy. The sequencing input was blood. The source of this sequence is a man between 50 and 59 years old with Graves' hyperthyroidism.

The CDR3 nucleotides read TGTGCCACCAGTGATCCAGGGACAGGGGACTCCCAAGAGACCCAGTACTTC. It codes for CATSDPGTGDSQETQYF. The gene calls are TRBV24-1 and TRBJ2-5; 10 nucleotides line up with TRBD1. This CDR3 is built from 17 residues. V shed 3 bases and J 1 base; nucleotides not matched to a gene: 7. Germline-derived CDR1 and CDR2 are KGHDR and SFDVKD.